This TCR beta chain was sequenced for a study of blood T cell repertoires in COVID-19. The CDR3 has 20 residues. Germline CDR1 SGHNT, CDR2 YENEEA. V was shortened by 0 bases and J by 6 bases, with 26 bases between the two germline ends. Sequencing used immunoSEQ multiplex PCR; TCRdb keeps in-frame clones, though not all of them. This table has about 150,000 clones, 84% appearing once. Sequenced input: PBMCs or T cells enriched from blood (not recorded which). The V and J genes are TRBV11-3 and TRBJ2-2; TRBD1 might be the D (6 bases). The clonotype was recovered from a man between 45 and 60 years old who had recovered from COVID-19. The CDR3 DNA is TGTGCCAGCAGCTTAGAGGACCCCAGGACGACAGGATACAAACCCGGGGAGCTGTTTTTT. It codes for CASSLEDPRTTGYKPGELFF.